The clone carrying this TCR beta chain was observed a single time. The target antigen is unknown. Germline V gives CDR1 SGDLS, CDR2 YYNGEE. V was trimmed by 0 bases and J by 6 bases, leaving 9 bases between them. The CDR3 extends over 14 amino acids. These data are taken from a study of shared clonotypes between healthy human individuals. Study at large: Per-donor plates numbered three CD4 naive, three CD4 memory, two CD8 naive and one CD8 memory.

Overall study results and limits: Although depth was large, rarefaction showed that sequencing of the sorted subsets was incomplete. With four donors compared, 4.5% to 6.5% of naive CD4 clonotypes were shared.

Method: immunoSEQ multiplex PCR; TCRdb's copy keeps in-frame clones and lacks some. The data hold hundreds of thousands of clones, with around 86% observed a single time. V gene TRBV9 combines with J gene TRBJ1-4; the D is unclear. Sequenced: memory CD8+ T cells sorted from blood. Regarding subset: CD45RO+ cells pooled with CCR7-negative TemRA cells. This TCR was recovered from a man aged 18 to 30 in good health. The CDR3 DNA sequence: TGTGCCAGCAGCGTAGGGAGTTTCGATGAAAAACTGTTTTTT. Translated: CASSVGSFDEKLFF.